Reported below is one T cell receptor (beta chain). Its antigen remains unknown. The sample originates from a study of CD8 T cells in Susac syndrome. Study-level points and caveats: The authors acknowledged that the study's TCR sequencing and HLA analysis involved relatively few individuals.

V was pared by 1 base and J by 0 bases, with 13 bases between. Germline V gene data show CDR1 as MNHEY and CDR2 as SVGEGT. The CDR3 totals 18 residues. Sequencing of TCR beta was carried out in blood CD8+ and CD4+ T cells. Random hexamers were used to reverse transcribe roughly 0.45 to 1 ug of RNA. The CDR3 of TCR beta was amplified by immunoSEQ multiplex PCR across 54 Vbeta and 13 Jbeta. From the immunoSEQ multiplex PCR reads, TCRdb called clonotypes with MiXCR, one entry per CDR3 protein. There are 250,000 to 300,000 distinct CDR3 sequences in the sample; around 91% occur only once, and about 0.17% lies in the top ten.

The sample comprised CD8+ T cells from PBMCs. This sequence was found in a human donor with multiple sclerosis. The rearrangement joins TRBV6-2 or TRBV6-3 to TRBJ2-6; no clear D. In DNA, the CDR3 is TGTGCCAGCAGTTACTTTACTATGGTAGACTCTGGGGCCAACGTCCTGACTTTC. It encodes CASSYFTMVDSGANVLTF.